Below are 9 T cell receptor gamma chains sequenced from a single sample in a study of Vδ1+ human thymocytes. Study results and caveats: Thymic TRG and TRD repertoires appeared highly polyclonal.

What these receptors recognize is not known. Sequences come from RNA converted to cDNA by reverse transcription. CDR3 amplicons came from multiplex PCR with pooled V-gene forward and constant-region reverse primers. TCRdb re-processed the multiplex PCR reads using CATT. Counted here are roughly 11,000 gamma-chain clones, around 45% occurring once; the ten biggest clones make up just under 2%. Sequenced: Vdelta1+ gamma-delta thymocytes from the thymus. Subset: FACS-sorted CD3+ TCRalphabeta- TCRVdelta1+ TCRVdelta2- thymocytes. Every receptor here comes from a boy in the first two years of life who had congenital heart surgery.

Regarding this clone: The same CDR3 is also encoded by other DNA sequences in this sample. The chain uses TRGV3 and TRGJ1 or TRGJ2. The J gene, missing from TCRdb, was assigned here through DNA to germline matching. Losses at the gene ends were 1 base for V and 6 bases for J; bases not matched to a gene: 6. Per the germline V gene, CDR1 is VTNTFY and CDR2 is YDVSTARD (reference sequence). CDR3 length: 13 residues. DNA of the CDR3: TGTGCCACCTGGGACAGAGGAGGTTATAAGAAACTCTTT. Translating it yields CATWDRGGYKKLF.

A note on this clone: This same CDR3 is encoded by further DNA sequences in the sample. The chain couples TRGV2 to TRGJP2. TCRdb gives no J gene; it was assigned here by matching the DNA to germline. This CDR3 is 15 amino acids long. The germline gives CDR1 EGSNGY, CDR2 YDSYNSKV. J gave up 1 base and V 1 base, and 3 bases lay outside the gene matches. The CDR3 region has the DNA TGTGCCACCTGGGACGGCCCTAGTAGTGATTGGATCAAGACGTTT. As protein: CATWDGPSSDWIKTF.

This clone was seen only a few times. The chain recombines TRGV9 with TRGJ1 or TRGJ2. The junction had 10 bases not matched to a gene; V was cut back by 0 bases and J by 5 bases. Per the germline V gene, CDR1 is GITISATS and CDR2 is ISYDGTV (reference sequence). This CDR3 spans 15 amino acids. The CDR3 DNA is TGTGCCTTGTGGGAGGTGGAGGGAGGAAATTATAAGAAACTCTTT. This sequence encodes CALWEVEGGNYKKLF.

This clone has more than one count but fewer than ten. This chain uses TRGV2 with TRGJP2. V lost 5 bases and J lost 8; bases outside the gene matches: 5. CDR3 length equals 12 residues. The germline V gene has CDR1 EGSNGY and CDR2 YDSYNSKV. CDR3 amino acids: CATWGGDWIKTF. The CDR3 region has the DNA TGTGCCACCTGGGGGGGGGATTGGATCAAGACGTTT.

Remarks on this clone: Other DNA sequences within the sample encode an identical CDR3. This chain links TRGV3 with TRGJ1 or TRGJ2. The J gene is not listed in TCRdb, so it was assigned here from a DNA match to germline. V trimming: 0 bases; J trimming: 7 bases; junction bases outside the gene matches: 6. This CDR3 contains 13 residues. The germline V gene encodes CDR1 VTNTFY and CDR2 YDVSTARD (reference sequence). In DNA, the CDR3 is TGTGCCACCTGGGACAGGCCGCAGTATAAGAAACTCTTT. This encodes CATWDRPQYKKLF.

The chain employs TRGV3 and TRGJ1 or TRGJ2. As TCRdb names no J gene, one was assigned here on the basis of a DNA match to germline. CDR3 length equals 14 residues. V gave up 3 bases and J gave up 5 bases; unmatched junction bases: 10. CDR1 and CDR2 from the germline V gene are VTNTFY and YDVSTARD (reference sequence). For the CDR3, the DNA is TGTGCCACCTGGGACTGGAGGTACCATTATAAGAAACTCTTT. It is translated as CATWDWRYHYKKLF.

No V segment was called; the J segment is TRGJ1 or TRGJ2. The CDR3 covers 15 residues. CDR3 in DNA: TGTGCCTCGCCAAAAACTGAGTCGAATTATTATAAGAAACTCTTT. It yields the protein CASPKTESNYYKKLF.

The chain has TRGV4 and TRGJ1 or TRGJ2. The J gene, not given by TCRdb, was assigned here from a germline match of the nucleotide sequence. The CDR3 loop spans 14 amino acids. J lost 5 bases, V lost 0 bases, and 7 bases had no gene match. Germline-derived CDR1 and CDR2 are EGSTGY and YDSYTSSV. CDR3 sequence reads: CATWDGAPHYKKLF. The CDR3 DNA sequence: TGTGCCACCTGGGATGGGGCCCCGCATTATAAGAAACTCTTT.

The chain recombines TRGV8 with TRGJ1 or TRGJ2. The J gene is absent in TCRdb and was assigned here via DNA matching to germline. Germline V gene sequence: CDR1 VENAVY, CDR2 YDSYNSRV. V gave up 2 bases and J gave up 7 bases; unmatched junction bases: 5. The CDR3 is 12 residues long. The CDR3 is CATWDNEYKKLF. DNA for the CDR3: TGTGCCACCTGGGATAATGAGTATAAGAAACTCTTT.